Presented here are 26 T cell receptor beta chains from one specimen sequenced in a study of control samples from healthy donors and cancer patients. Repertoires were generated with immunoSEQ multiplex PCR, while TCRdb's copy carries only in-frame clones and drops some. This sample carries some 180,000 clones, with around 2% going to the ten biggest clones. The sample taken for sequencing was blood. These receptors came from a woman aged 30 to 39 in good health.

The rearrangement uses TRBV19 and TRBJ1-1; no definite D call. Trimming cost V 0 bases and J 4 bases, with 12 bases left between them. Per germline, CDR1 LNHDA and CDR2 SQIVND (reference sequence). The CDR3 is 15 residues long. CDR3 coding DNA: TGTGCCAGTAGTATAGAGACCGGGGTCGGCACTGAAGCTTTCTTT. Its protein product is CASSIETGVGTEAFF.

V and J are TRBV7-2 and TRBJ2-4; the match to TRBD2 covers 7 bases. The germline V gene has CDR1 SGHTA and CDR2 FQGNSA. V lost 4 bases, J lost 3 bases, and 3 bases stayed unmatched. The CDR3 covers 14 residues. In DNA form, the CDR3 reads TGTGCCAGCAGCTGGGGGGGAGGCAAAAACATTCAGTACTTC. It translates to CASSWGGGKNIQYF.

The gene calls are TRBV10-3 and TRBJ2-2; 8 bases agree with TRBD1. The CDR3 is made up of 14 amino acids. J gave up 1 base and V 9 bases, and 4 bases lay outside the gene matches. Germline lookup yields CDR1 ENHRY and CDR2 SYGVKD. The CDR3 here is CAILDRGNTGELFF. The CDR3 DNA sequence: TGTGCCATACTCGACAGGGGGAACACCGGGGAGCTGTTTTTT.

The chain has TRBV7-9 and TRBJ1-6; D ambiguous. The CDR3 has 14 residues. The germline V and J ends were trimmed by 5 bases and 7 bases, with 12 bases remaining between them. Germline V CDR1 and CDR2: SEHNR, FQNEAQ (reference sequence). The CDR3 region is CASSQTVENSPLHF. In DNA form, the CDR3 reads TGTGCCAGCAGCCAAACCGTAGAAAATTCACCCCTCCACTTT.

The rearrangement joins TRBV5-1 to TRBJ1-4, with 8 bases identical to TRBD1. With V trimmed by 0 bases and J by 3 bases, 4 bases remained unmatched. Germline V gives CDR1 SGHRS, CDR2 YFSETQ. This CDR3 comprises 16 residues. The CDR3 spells CASSLVGQGPNEKLFF. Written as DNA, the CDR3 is TGCGCCAGCAGCTTGGTTGGACAGGGACCTAATGAAAAACTGTTTTTT.

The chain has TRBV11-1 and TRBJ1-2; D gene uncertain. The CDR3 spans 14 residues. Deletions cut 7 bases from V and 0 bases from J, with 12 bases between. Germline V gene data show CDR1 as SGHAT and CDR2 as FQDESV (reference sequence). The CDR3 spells CASTPGGPNYGYTF. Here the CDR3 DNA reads TGTGCCAGCACCCCAGGCGGTCCTAACTATGGCTACACCTTC.

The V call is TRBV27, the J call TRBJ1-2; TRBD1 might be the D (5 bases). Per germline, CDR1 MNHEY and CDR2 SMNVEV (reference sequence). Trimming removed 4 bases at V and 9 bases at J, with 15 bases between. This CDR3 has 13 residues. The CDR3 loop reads CASSWDPRKSYTF. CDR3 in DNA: TGTGCCAGCAGTTGGGACCCCCGGAAGAGCTACACCTTC.

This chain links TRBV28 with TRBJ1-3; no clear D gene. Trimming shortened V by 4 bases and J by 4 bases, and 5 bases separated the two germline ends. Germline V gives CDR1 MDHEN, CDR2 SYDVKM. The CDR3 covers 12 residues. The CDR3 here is CASSSRGNTIYF. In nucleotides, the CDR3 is TGTGCCAGCAGTTCTAGAGGAAACACCATATATTTT. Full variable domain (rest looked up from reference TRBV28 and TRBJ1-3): DVKVTQSSRYLVKRTGEKVFLECVQDMDHENMFWYRQDPGLGLRLIYFSYDVKMKEKGDIPEGYSVSREKKERFSLILESASTNQTSMYLCASSSRGNTIYFGEGSWLTVV.

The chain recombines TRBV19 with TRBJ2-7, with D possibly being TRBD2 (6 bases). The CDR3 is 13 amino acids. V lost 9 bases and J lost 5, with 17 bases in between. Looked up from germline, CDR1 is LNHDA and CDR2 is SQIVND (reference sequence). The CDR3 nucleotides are TGTGCCAGCCGGGACTTTTCATCCGACGAGCAGTACTTC. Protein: CASRDFSSDEQYF. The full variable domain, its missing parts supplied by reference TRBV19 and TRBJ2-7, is DGGITQSPKYLFRKEGQNVTLSCEQNLNHDAMYWYRQDPGQGLRLIYYSQIVNDFQKGDIAEGYSVSREKKESFPLTVTSAQKNPTAFYLCASRDFSSDEQYFGPGTRLTVT.

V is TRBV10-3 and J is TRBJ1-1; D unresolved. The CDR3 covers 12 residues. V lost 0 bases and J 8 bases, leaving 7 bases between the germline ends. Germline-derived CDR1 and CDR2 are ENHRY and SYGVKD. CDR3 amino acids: CAISESKGEAFF. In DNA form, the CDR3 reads TGTGCCATCAGTGAGTCGAAAGGGGAAGCTTTCTTT.

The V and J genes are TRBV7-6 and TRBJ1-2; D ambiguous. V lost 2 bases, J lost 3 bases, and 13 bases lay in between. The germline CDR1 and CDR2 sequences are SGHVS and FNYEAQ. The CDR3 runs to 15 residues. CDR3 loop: CASSLSGEGYYGYTF. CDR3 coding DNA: TGTGCCAGCAGCTTATCGGGCGAGGGTTACTATGGCTACACCTTC.

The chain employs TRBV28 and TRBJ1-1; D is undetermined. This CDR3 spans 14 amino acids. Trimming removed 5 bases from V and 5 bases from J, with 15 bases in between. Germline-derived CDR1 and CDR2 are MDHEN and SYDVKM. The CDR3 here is CASSNLIEVTEAFF. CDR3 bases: TGTGCCAGCAGTAACTTGATTGAAGTGACTGAAGCTTTCTTT.

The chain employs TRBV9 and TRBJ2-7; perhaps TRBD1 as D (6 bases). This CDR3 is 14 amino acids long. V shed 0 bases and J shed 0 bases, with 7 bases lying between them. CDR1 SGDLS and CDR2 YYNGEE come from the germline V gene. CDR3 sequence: CASSVGGLSYEQYF. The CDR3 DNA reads TGTGCCAGCAGCGTAGGGGGGCTCTCCTACGAGCAGTACTTC.

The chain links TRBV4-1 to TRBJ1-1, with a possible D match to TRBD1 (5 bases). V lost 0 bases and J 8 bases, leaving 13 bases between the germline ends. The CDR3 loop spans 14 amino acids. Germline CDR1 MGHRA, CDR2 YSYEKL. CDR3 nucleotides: TGCGCCAGCAGCCAAGATAGGGGTCCCCGGGAAGCTTTCTTT. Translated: CASSQDRGPREAFF.

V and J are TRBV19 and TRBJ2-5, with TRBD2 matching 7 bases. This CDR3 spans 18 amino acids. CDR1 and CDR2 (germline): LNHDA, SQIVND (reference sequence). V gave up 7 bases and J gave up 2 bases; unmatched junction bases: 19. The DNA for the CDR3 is TGTGCCAGTAACGGGGTTATAAGGGAGGGCGAGATACAAGAGACCCAGTACTTC. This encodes CASNGVIREGEIQETQYF.

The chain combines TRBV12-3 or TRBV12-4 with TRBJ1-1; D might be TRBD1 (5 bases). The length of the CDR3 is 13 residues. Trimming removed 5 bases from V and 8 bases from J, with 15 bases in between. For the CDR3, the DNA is TGTGCCAGCAGTCTCCGGGGCCTAGAGGAAGCTTTCTTT. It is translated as CASSLRGLEEAFF.

Here the CDR3 DNA reads TGTGCCAGCAGTAGAAGCGGGGGTACCAATGAGCAGTTCTTC. This gives the protein CASSRSGGTNEQFF. J is TRBJ2-1 and V is TRBV6-4; TRBD2 matches at 8 bases. The germline V gene encodes CDR1 MRHNA and CDR2 SNTAGT. This CDR3 is built from 14 residues. V was clipped by 5 bases and J by 6 bases; unmatched bases: 6.

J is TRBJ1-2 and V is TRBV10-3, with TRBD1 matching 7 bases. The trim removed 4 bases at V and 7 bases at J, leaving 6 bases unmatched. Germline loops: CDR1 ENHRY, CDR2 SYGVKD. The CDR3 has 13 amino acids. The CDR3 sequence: CAISGDSRPGYTF. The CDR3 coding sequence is TGTGCCATCAGTGGGGACAGCCGCCCTGGCTACACCTTC.

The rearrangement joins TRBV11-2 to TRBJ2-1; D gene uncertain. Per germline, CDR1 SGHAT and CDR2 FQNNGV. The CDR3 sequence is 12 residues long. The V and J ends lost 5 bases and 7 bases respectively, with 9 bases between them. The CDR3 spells CASSPLGNEQFF. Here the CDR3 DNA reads TGTGCCAGCAGCCCGCTAGGGAATGAGCAGTTCTTC.

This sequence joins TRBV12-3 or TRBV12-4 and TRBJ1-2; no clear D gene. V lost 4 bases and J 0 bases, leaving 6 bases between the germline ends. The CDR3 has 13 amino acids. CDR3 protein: CASSSVANYGYTF. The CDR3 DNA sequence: TGTGCCAGCAGTTCTGTCGCTAACTATGGCTACACCTTC.

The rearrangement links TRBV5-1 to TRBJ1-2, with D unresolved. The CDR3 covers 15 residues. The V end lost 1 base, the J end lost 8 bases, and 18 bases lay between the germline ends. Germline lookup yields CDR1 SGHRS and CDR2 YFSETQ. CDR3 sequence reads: CASSLQDHPSEGYTF. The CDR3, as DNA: TGCGCCAGCAGCTTGCAGGACCACCCCAGTGAAGGCTACACCTTC.

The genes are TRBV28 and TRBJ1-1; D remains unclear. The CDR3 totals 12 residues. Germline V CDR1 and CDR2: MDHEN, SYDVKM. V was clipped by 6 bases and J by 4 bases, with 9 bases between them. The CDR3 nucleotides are TGTGCCAGCAGACTCCGGCCCACTGAAGCTTTCTTT. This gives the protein CASRLRPTEAFF.

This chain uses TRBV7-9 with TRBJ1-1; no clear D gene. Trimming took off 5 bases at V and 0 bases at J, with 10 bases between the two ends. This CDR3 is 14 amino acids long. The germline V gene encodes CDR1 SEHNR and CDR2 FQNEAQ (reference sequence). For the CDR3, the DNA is TGTGCCAGCAGCAAGTCGGACGTGAACACTGAAGCTTTCTTT. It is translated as CASSKSDVNTEAFF. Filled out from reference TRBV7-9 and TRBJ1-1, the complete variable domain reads DTGVSQNPRHKITKRGQNVTFRCDPISEHNRLYWYRQTLGQGPEFLTYFQNEAQLEKSRLLSDRFSAERPKGSFSTLEIQRTEQGDSAMYLCASSKSDVNTEAFFGQGTRLTVV.

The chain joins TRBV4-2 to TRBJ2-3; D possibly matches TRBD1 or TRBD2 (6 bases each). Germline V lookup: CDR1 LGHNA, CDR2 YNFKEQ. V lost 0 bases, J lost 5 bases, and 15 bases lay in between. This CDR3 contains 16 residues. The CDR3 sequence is CASSQDERGPKDTQYF. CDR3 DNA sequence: TGTGCCAGCAGCCAAGATGAACGGGGGCCCAAAGATACGCAGTATTTT.

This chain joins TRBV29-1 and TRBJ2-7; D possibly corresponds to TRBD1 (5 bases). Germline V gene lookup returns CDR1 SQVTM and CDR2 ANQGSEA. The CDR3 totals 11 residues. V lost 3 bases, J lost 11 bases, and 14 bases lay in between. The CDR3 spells CSVDSQGMEYF. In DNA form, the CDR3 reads TGCAGCGTTGATTCTCAGGGTATGGAGTACTTC.

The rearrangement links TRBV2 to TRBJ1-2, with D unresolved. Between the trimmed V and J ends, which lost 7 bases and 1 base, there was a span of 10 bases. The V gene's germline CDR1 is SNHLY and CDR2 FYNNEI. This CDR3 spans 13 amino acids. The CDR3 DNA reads TGTGCCAGCACGTTTTTGGATAACTATGGCTACACCTTC. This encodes CASTFLDNYGYTF. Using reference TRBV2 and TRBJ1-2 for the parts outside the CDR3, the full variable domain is EPEVTQTPSHQVTQMGQEVILRCVPISNHLYFYWYRQILGQKVEFLVSFYNNEISEKSEIFDDQFSVERPDGSNFTLKIRSTKLEDSAMYFCASTFLDNYGYTFGSGTRLTVV.